This passage covers 8 T cell receptor beta chains from one sample sequenced in a study of tissue T cells after allogeneic stem cell transplantation. The assay was immunoSEQ multiplex PCR, and TCRdb's table has in-frame clones only and misses some. This sample yields about 1,400 clones, of which approximately 82% are seen a single time; 13% belongs to the top ten. Sequencing used spleen tissue, obtained at autopsy. The receptor source for this set is a male patient between 35 and 75 years old with steroid-refractory graft-versus-host disease after an allogeneic stem cell transplant. T cells may partly derive from the graft donor.

The chain joins TRBV4-3 to TRBJ1-2; D possibly corresponds to TRBD1 (5 bases). CDR1 LGHNA and CDR2 YSLEER come from the germline V gene. With 0 bases removed from V and 3 bases from J, the gap between germline ends came to 11 bases. The CDR3 extends over 15 amino acids. The CDR3 reads CASSQEVLGDYGYTF. CDR3 in DNA: TGCGCCAGCAGCCAAGAAGTTTTGGGGGACTATGGCTACACCTTC.

The V call is TRBV4-2, the J call TRBJ2-3, with D perhaps TRBD1 or TRBD2 (6 bases each). The germline CDR1 and CDR2 sequences are LGHNA and YNFKEQ. Trimming removed 0 bases at V and 2 bases at J, with 12 bases between. This CDR3 is 16 amino acids long. The CDR3 here is CASSQEGGSPTDTQYF. The DNA of the CDR3 is TGTGCCAGCAGCCAAGAGGGGGGCTCCCCCACAGATACGCAGTATTTT.

The V and J genes are TRBV7-9 and TRBJ2-5; possible D gene TRBD2, 6 bases. CDR3 length: 14 amino acids. Germline lookup yields CDR1 SEHNR and CDR2 FQNEAQ (reference sequence). V gave up 1 base and J gave up 2 bases, with 8 bases separating them. The CDR3 protein is CASSLVAEQETQYF. In DNA, the CDR3 is TGTGCCAGCAGCTTAGTAGCGGAGCAAGAGACCCAGTACTTC.

CDR3 in amino acids: CASSQDLVKGYEQYF. The CDR3 coding sequence is TGCGCCAGCAGCCAAGATCTGGTTAAAGGTTACGAGCAGTACTTC. This chain joins TRBV4-3 and TRBJ2-7; D is undetermined. The CDR3 has 15 residues. The V end was cut by 0 bases, the J end by 4 bases, with 13 bases between. The germline gives CDR1 LGHNA, CDR2 YSLEER.

This rearrangement joins TRBV6-5 to TRBJ2-1; TRBD1 aligns across 10 bases. Germline values: CDR1 MNHEY, CDR2 SVGAGI. V dropped 4 bases and J dropped 9; count of bases not matched to a gene: 6. The CDR3 is 14 amino acids. The CDR3 spells CASSSGQGVSEQFF. The CDR3 bases are TGTGCCAGCAGTTCTGGACAGGGGGTGTCTGAGCAGTTCTTC.

The rearrangement links TRBV5-1 to TRBJ2-3; TRBD1 or TRBD2 may be the D gene (5 bases each). Deletions cut 6 bases from V and 2 bases from J, with 16 bases between. This CDR3 contains 15 residues. Germline loops: CDR1 SGHRS, CDR2 YFSETQ. DNA for the CDR3: TGCGCCAGCAATGGAGGCAGGACAAACACAGATACGCAGTATTTT. Protein product: CASNGGRTNTDTQYF.

The rearrangement links TRBV4-3 to TRBJ2-7, with 7 bases fitting TRBD2. Trimming cost V 1 base and J 0 bases; bases outside gene matches: 12. This CDR3 has 18 amino acids. CDR1 and CDR2 (germline): LGHNA, YSLEER. The CDR3 region has the DNA TGCGCCAGCAGCCAAGCAAGTATGGCAGGGACTATCTCCTACGAGCAGTACTTC. Protein product: CASSQASMAGTISYEQYF.

This clone was detected only once. The chain employs TRBV9 and TRBJ2-7; perhaps TRBD1 as D (6 bases). This CDR3 spans 14 amino acids. Germline CDR1 and CDR2: SGDLS and YYNGEE. V dropped 6 bases and J dropped 0 bases, with 13 bases sitting between them. CDR3 coding DNA: TGTGCCAGCACCCCAGGACAGCCCTCCTACGAGCAGTACTTC. This encodes CASTPGQPSYEQYF.